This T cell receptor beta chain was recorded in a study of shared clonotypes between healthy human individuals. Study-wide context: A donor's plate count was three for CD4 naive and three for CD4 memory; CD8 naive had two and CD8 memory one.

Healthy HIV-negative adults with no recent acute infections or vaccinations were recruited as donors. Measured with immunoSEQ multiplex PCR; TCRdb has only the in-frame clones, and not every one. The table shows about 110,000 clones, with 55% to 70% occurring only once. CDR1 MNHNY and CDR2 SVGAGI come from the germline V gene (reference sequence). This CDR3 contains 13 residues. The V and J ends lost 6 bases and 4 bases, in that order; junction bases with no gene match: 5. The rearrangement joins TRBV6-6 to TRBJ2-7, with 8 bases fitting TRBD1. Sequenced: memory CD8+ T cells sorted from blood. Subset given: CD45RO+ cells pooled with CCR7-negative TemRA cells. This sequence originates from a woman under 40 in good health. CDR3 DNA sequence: TGTGCCAGCAGGGACAGGGTTTTATACGAGCAGTACTTC. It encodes CASRDRVLYEQYF.